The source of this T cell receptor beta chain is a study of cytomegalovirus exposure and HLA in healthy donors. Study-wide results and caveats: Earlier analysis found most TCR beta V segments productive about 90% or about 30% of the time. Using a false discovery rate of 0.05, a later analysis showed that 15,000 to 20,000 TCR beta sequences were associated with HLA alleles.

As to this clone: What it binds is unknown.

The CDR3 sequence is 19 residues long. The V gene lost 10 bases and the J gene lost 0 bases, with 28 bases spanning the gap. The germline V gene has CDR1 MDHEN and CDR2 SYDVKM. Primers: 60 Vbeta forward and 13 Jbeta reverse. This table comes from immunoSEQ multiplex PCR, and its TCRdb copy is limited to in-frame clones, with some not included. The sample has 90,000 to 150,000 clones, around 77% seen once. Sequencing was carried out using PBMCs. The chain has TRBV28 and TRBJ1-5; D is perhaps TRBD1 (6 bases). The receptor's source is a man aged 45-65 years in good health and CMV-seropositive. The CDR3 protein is CAISGGQVTSFYSNQPQHF. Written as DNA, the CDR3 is TGTGCCATCTCGGGGGGCCAGGTGACTTCATTCTATAGCAATCAGCCCCAGCATTTT. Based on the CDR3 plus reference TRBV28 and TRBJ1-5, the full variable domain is DVKVTQSSRYLVKRTGEKVFLECVQDMDHENMFWYRQDPGLGLRLIYFSYDVKMKEKGDIPEGYSVSREKKERFSLILESASTNQTSMYLCAISGGQVTSFYSNQPQHFGDGTRLSIL.